This is a list of T cell receptor beta chains from one sample in a study of T cells after posttransplantation cyclophosphamide. Sequenced by immunoSEQ multiplex PCR; TCRdb stores in-frame clones only, minus some. This table holds approximately 2,500 clones, around 70% found once. The sequencing here drew on PBMCs, taken 30 days after allogeneic stem cell transplant with posttransplant cyclophosphamide. The receptors stem from a female patient aged 50-59 years who received an allogeneic stem cell transplant from a related donor, was CMV-positive, and had no GVHD. Some of the T cells might come from the graft donor. CDR3s include the opening cysteine and the closing phenylalanine or tryptophan. The listing skips clone size in some rows; elsewhere it reads once, few, many or a size class.

clone size: few
CDR3 length: 15
V gene: TRBV19
CDR3 protein: CAADSGGSTGETQYF

clone size: -
CDR3 length: 15
V gene: TRBV14
CDR3 protein: CASSLRDSLNTEAFF

clone size: large
CDR3 length: 12
V gene: TRBV19
CDR3 protein: CASKHQNTEAFF

clone size: -
CDR3 length: 15
V gene: TRBV18
CDR3 protein: CASSLQGAALQPQHF

clone size: -
CDR3 length: 16
V gene: TRBV13
CDR3 protein: CASSLELAGDFGEQYF

clone size: -
CDR3 length: 12
V gene: TRBV29-1
CDR3 protein: CSVGMRGGEQYF

clone size: -
CDR3 length: 16
V gene: TRBV5-4
CDR3 protein: CASSLPSSGSGSIQYF

clone size: once
CDR3 length: 15
V gene: TRBV6-5
CDR3 protein: CASRRRQGSNYGYTF

clone size: -
CDR3 length: 13
V gene: TRBV28
CDR3 protein: CASSLTGGTEAFF

clone size: -
CDR3 length: 13
V gene: TRBV10-1
CDR3 protein: CASRAAGGREQFF

clone size: once
CDR3 length: 15
V gene: TRBV7-6
CDR3 protein: CASRPDRVGNSPLHF

clone size: -
CDR3 length: 15
V gene: TRBV5-5
CDR3 protein: CASSLRDRVYNEQFF

clone size: -
CDR3 length: 16
V gene: TRBV19
CDR3 protein: CASRKHRGRANEKLFF

clone size: -
CDR3 length: 14
V gene: TRBV27
CDR3 protein: CASSFLATNEKLFF

clone size: -
CDR3 length: 17
V gene: TRBV5-5
CDR3 protein: CASSPAPNSVPDYEQYF

clone size: -
CDR3 length: 15
V gene: TRBV14
CDR3 protein: CASSQRQGSGNTIYF

clone size: -
CDR3 length: 14
V gene: TRBV5-4
CDR3 protein: CASRFIDPGNGYTF

clone size: few
CDR3 length: 13
V gene: TRBV6-5
CDR3 protein: CASSEVVGGGYTF

clone size: -
CDR3 length: 15
V gene: TRBV11-2
CDR3 protein: CASSLDGQGVFGYTF

clone size: -
CDR3 length: 14
V gene: TRBV18
CDR3 protein: CASSREDSNQPQHF

clone size: -
CDR3 length: 14
V gene: TRBV27
CDR3 protein: CASSSTTGFYGYTF

clone size: medium-sized
CDR3 length: 16
V gene: TRBV4-2
CDR3 protein: CASSQDMTSGSYEQFF

clone size: -
CDR3 length: 21
V gene: TRBV18
CDR3 protein: CASSPQRLAGEPSRGYNEQFF

clone size: -
CDR3 length: 14
V gene: TRBV6-4
CDR3 protein: CASSDGPRNYGYTF

clone size: -
CDR3 length: 14
V gene: TRBV7-9
CDR3 protein: CASSLSPFQETQYF

clone size: -
CDR3 length: 15
V gene: TRBV19
CDR3 protein: CASSMVQGPYNEQFF

clone size: once
CDR3 length: 16
V gene: TRBV4-1
CDR3 protein: CASSQGARGDQETQYF

clone size: -
CDR3 length: 15
V gene: TRBV5-1
CDR3 protein: CASSWGTVVNTEAFF

clone size: -
CDR3 length: 19
V gene: TRBV18
CDR3 protein: CASSPVPGLAGGSYNEQFF

clone size: -
CDR3 length: 15
V gene: TRBV10-3
CDR3 protein: CAISDSAGGYYEQYF

clone size: -
CDR3 length: 17
V gene: TRBV10-3
CDR3 protein: CAISELSFGQGSGGYTF

clone size: few
CDR3 length: 16
V gene: TRBV19
CDR3 protein: CASSIGGTFPDEKLFF

clone size: -
CDR3 length: 15
V gene: TRBV7-9
CDR3 protein: CASSSAGGPGNEQFF

clone size: -
CDR3 length: 15
V gene: TRBV7-8
CDR3 protein: CASSFQGGSNQPQHF

clone size: -
CDR3 length: 16
V gene: TRBV7-9
CDR3 protein: CASSSRTGDSTDTQYF

clone size: -
CDR3 length: 16
V gene: TRBV11-3
CDR3 protein: CASSHPTSAAEETQYF

clone size: -
CDR3 length: 15
V gene: TRBV11-2
CDR3 protein: CASSLIDSSVYGYTF

clone size: few
CDR3 length: 16
V gene: TRBV4-1
CDR3 protein: CASSPGLAENTGELFF

clone size: -
CDR3 length: 14
V gene: TRBV5-1
CDR3 protein: CASSRGQGVYGYTF

clone size: -
CDR3 length: 11
V gene: TRBV5-4
CDR3 protein: CASSMVGEQYF

clone size: -
CDR3 length: 13
V gene: TRBV9
CDR3 protein: CASSDRANYGYTF

clone size: -
CDR3 length: 14
V gene: TRBV5-1
CDR3 protein: CASSTRTGNNEQYF

clone size: few
CDR3 length: 14
V gene: TRBV27
CDR3 protein: CASSSVWSTDTQYF

clone size: -
CDR3 length: 15
V gene: TRBV18
CDR3 protein: CASSPPSAEKETQYF

clone size: few
CDR3 length: 15
V gene: TRBV7-8
CDR3 protein: CASSNRTGLGNTIYF

clone size: -
CDR3 length: 13
V gene: TRBV6-1
CDR3 protein: CANSDRGVYGYTF

clone size: -
CDR3 length: 16
V gene: TRBV5-1
CDR3 protein: CASSPGLAGASYEQYF

clone size: once
CDR3 length: 15
V gene: TRBV5-4
CDR3 protein: CASSRPGSSYNEQFF